These 11 T cell receptor beta chains were all obtained from the same sample, sequenced in a study of T cells in Graves' hyperthyroidism and ophthalmopathy. TCR beta CDR3 regions were amplified from RNA. Carried out on the TCR CDR3, a first-round RT-PCR used the HTBI primer set. A single record per CDR3 protein comes from TCRdb applying MiXCR to the multiplex PCR reads. The profile shows some 510,000 distinct CDR3 sequences, around 21% of them singletons. Sequences were obtained from blood. Receptors originate from a man aged 18-30 years with Graves' hyperthyroidism.

With respect to this clonotype: It is likely a read error, because the conserved phenylalanine at the end of the CDR3 is missing. V usage is TRBV6-1 and J usage is TRBJ1-2; no reliable D call. The V gene lost 2 bases and the J gene lost 2 bases, with 9 bases spanning the gap. The CDR3 is 14 residues long. Germline CDR1 is MNHNS and CDR2 is SASEGT. Here the CDR3 reads CASSETKINYGYTY. CDR3 sequence (DNA): TGTGCCAGCAGTGAAACGAAGATAAACTATGGCTACACCTAC.

The rearrangement uses TRBV6-1 and TRBJ1-2, with a weak D call TRBD1 (5 bases). There are 16 residues in the CDR3. Per germline, CDR1 MNHNS and CDR2 SASEGT. V lost 2 bases, J lost 4 bases, and 17 bases lay in between. CDR3 loop: CASSEPGTAGLYGYTF. CDR3 bases: TGTGCCAGCAGTGAACCCGGGACGGCGGGCCTCTATGGCTACACCTTC.

As for this clonotype: Germline and junction disagree at one end, which may indicate a read error. The gene calls are TRBV5-5 and TRBJ1-2, with D unresolved. Germline lookup yields CDR1 SGHKS and CDR2 YYEKEE (reference sequence). CDR3 size: 14 residues. CDR3 sequence (DNA): TGTGCCAGCAGCTTGGATCGGCAGAAGTATGGCTTCACCTTC. It specifies CASSLDRQKYGFTF.

This clonotype was found many times. V gene TRBV2 combines with J gene TRBJ1-5, with D tentatively TRBD1 (5 bases). Germline CDR1 reads SNHLY; CDR2 reads FYNNEI. V was pared by 5 bases and J by 7 bases, with 15 bases between. This CDR3 is 14 amino acids long. The CDR3 coding sequence is TGTGCCAGCAGTAGGGCAGGGCTTGTCCAGCCCCAGCATTTT. As protein: CASSRAGLVQPQHF. Using reference TRBV2 and TRBJ1-5 for the parts outside the CDR3, the full variable domain is EPEVTQTPSHQVTQMGQEVILRCVPISNHLYFYWYRQILGQKVEFLVSFYNNEISEKSEIFDDQFSVERPDGSNFTLKIRSTKLEDSAMYFCASSRAGLVQPQHFGDGTRLSIL.

This clonotype was observed at least ten times. V gene TRBV6-1 combines with J gene TRBJ1-2; D gene ambiguous. V dropped 6 bases and J dropped 4 bases, with 18 bases sitting between them. Germline values: CDR1 MNHNS, CDR2 SASEGT. This CDR3 is 15 amino acids long. For the CDR3, the DNA is TGTGCCAGCAGGATTTGGTGGAGGTCGGGCTATGGCTACACCTTC. Translating it yields CASRIWWRSGYGYTF.

This clonotype was recorded many times. The V call is TRBV28, the J call TRBJ1-2, with 7 positions matching TRBD1. The CDR3 contains 13 residues. Germline loops: CDR1 MDHEN, CDR2 SYDVKM. Losses at the gene ends were 6 bases for V and 7 bases for J; bases not matched to a gene: 8. Here the CDR3 reads CASSLTGAIGYTF. In DNA, the CDR3 is TGTGCCAGCAGCCTCACAGGGGCGATTGGCTACACCTTC.

The rearrangement uses TRBV11-1 and TRBJ1-1, with D hard to call. Germline loops: CDR1 SGHAT, CDR2 FQDESV (reference sequence). Trimming pared 5 bases from V and 5 bases from J, leaving 15 bases between. The CDR3 consists of 14 residues. CDR3 nucleotide sequence: TGTGCCAGCAGCCGATCTTCGGGAGAGACTGAAGCTTTCTTT. Its translation: CASSRSSGETEAFF. The complete variable domain, with remaining parts taken from reference TRBV11-1 and TRBJ1-1, reads EAEVAQSPRYKITEKSQAVAFWCDPISGHATLYWYRQILGQGPELLVQFQDESVVDDSQLPKDRFSAERLKGVDSTLKIQPAELGDSAMYLCASSRSSGETEAFFGQGTRLTVV.

This clonotype was found many times. The chain carries TRBV12-3 or TRBV12-4 and TRBJ2-5; D is possibly TRBD1 (5 bases). V was trimmed by 7 bases and J by 5 bases, leaving 11 bases between them. The CDR3 length is 12 residues. The CDR3 is CASKRAGETQYF. CDR3 bases: TGTGCCAGCAAAAGGGCAGGGGAGACCCAGTACTTC.

This clonotype was found a few times. One end of the junction varies from germline; a read error may be responsible. The chain recombines TRBV12-3 or TRBV12-4 with TRBJ2-5; no firm D call. The CDR3 covers 14 residues. The CDR3 coding sequence is TGTGCCAGCAGTGTAGACGCCGGGCAAGAGACCAAGTACTTC. Its translation is CASSVDAGQETKYF.

This chain connects TRBV30 to TRBJ1-1; no definite D call. Trimming shortened V by 0 bases and J by 1 base, and 3 bases separated the two germline ends. The CDR3 is made up of 12 amino acids. In germline, CDR1 is GTSNPN, CDR2 SVGIG (reference sequence). The CDR3: CAWSVANTEAFF. The CDR3 nucleotides read TGTGCCTGGAGTGTAGCGAACACTGAAGCTTTCTTT.

The V and J genes are TRBV30 and TRBJ2-5; D remains ambiguous. The CDR3 is made up of 12 amino acids. Trimming cost V 4 bases and J 5 bases, with 11 bases left between them. CDR1 is GTSNPN, CDR2 SVGIG, per germline (reference sequence). Here the CDR3 reads CAWTSPWETQYF. The DNA of the CDR3 is TGTGCCTGGACAAGCCCGTGGGAGACCCAGTACTTC. Variable domain in full (rest from reference TRBV30 and TRBJ2-5): SQTIHQWPATLVQPVGSPLSLECTVEGTSNPNLYWYRQAAGRGLQLLFYSVGIGQISSEVPQNLSASRPQDRQFILSSKKLLLSDSGFYLCAWTSPWETQYFGPGTRLLVL.